The T cell receptor (beta chain) described here comes from a study of blood T cell repertoires in COVID-19 (dated by TCRdb to the early 2020s). Regarding the study in general: The collaborator samples originated in the United States, Italy and Spain and spanned the acute and convalescent phases of COVID-19. The prospective study material was composed of cDNA or gDNA derived from T cells, B-cell-depleted T cells, or PBMCs. The dataset comprised deeply sampled blood TCRbeta repertoires from subjects exposed to, actively infected with, or recovered from COVID-19. A freely available public database, intended as a resource for researchers studying the immune response to SARS-CoV-2, is where the repertoires were released. Samples were obtained from the ongoing ImmuneRACE study (first 160 participants) and from some 1,300 subjects provided by 6 global collaborators. The sample metadata nearly always contained a de-identified subject ID, COVID-19 status, age in years and sex. Where available, HLA class I and class II types were taken from metadata supplied by the sample provider and were not determined by assay-based typing. General study outcomes and caveats: The amount of clinical and demographic metadata varied by source and participant and was provided uncurated.

In regard to this clone: The antigen it binds to is not known. Base quality data are lacking; no much larger clone is found one base away.

Collaborating institutions collected whole blood in K2EDTA tubes following their own protocols. For TCRbeta analysis, collaborators shipped samples as frozen whole blood, isolated PBMCs, or DNA extracted from either of those sample types. TCRbeta CDR3 regions were amplified from genomic DNA using the immunoSEQ Assay, a bias-controlled multiplex PCR. In the source study's methods: Nucleated cell counts per sample were estimated from amplification of reference gene primers within the assay. To quantify the absolute abundance of each unique TCRbeta CDR3 rearrangement, sequence reads were collapsed and filtered. For each sample, productive Simpson clonality was calculated as the square root of Simpson's diversity index over productive rearrangements. In TCRdb, the immuneACCESS table is reduced to in-frame sequences with V and J assigned. These tables do not hold every clone; where another copy was compared, an unresolved V gene accounts for under half, and the others remain unexplained. V, J and clone size were drawn from that table, and D and trimming were deduced from the DNA. This sample holds 50,000 or so clones; over 75% were observed only once. The ten largest clones represent approximately 15% of the sample.

Sequenced material: peripheral blood. The TCR sequence derives from a human donor with active COVID-19. The donor label of this sample is uncertain.

The CDR3 reads as follows: CASSLTGSGNTIYF. The DNA sequence reads TGTGCCAGCAGCCTAACAGGGTCTGGAAACACCATATATTTT. The sequence is built from TRBV11-3 and TRBJ1-3; the best D guess is TRBD1, with 6 bases matching. Trimming removed 5 bases from V and 1 base from J, leaving 9 bases between the germline ends. The CDR3 has 14 amino acids, counting the end cysteine and phenylalanine. Only the CDR3 region is kept as DNA, spanning 42 bases read in frame from base 1. Per the germline V gene, SGHNT is the CDR1 and YENEEA is the CDR2.